This record covers a single T cell receptor beta chain. The sample comes from a study of T cells after yellow fever vaccination. Across the study: Researchers used SMART-Seq v4 Ultra Low Input to prepare fractions that had low cell numbers.

This CDR3 spans 16 amino acids. With V trimmed by 5 bases and J by 0 bases, 8 bases remained unmatched. TCRdb processed the 5' RACE reads anew with MiXCR; each CDR3 protein has one entry. The sample has some 500,000 distinct CDR3 sequences; 13% are singletons. The gene calls are TRBV12-3 or TRBV12-4 and TRBJ2-3, with 7 nucleotides matching TRBD1. The material was PBMCs, obtained on the day of the yellow fever booster vaccination. The origin of this receptor is a man in his thirties or forties who received the YFV17D yellow fever vaccine. CDR3 amino acids: CASSLRGTVSTDTQYF. The CDR3 DNA is TGTGCCAGCAGTCTTAGAGGGACAGTGAGCACAGATACGCAGTATTTT.